The 4 T cell receptor beta chains below were found in one sample sequenced in a study of blood T cells in healthy people across ages. PCR was performed a second time for about 7 to 12 cycles using a sample-barcoded 5' primer and a J-beta primer mix. MiXCR was run by TCRdb on the 5' RACE reads, yielding one entry per CDR3 protein. The sample lists around 990,000 distinct CDR3 sequences; 35% to 45% were seen once. Sequencing was done on a sample of blood. These receptors all come from a man aged 18 to 30 in good health.

There are a few counts of this clonotype. This chain connects TRBV30 to TRBJ1-2, with TRBD1 as a possible D gene (5 bases). The CDR3 has 14 amino acids. The germline V gene has CDR1 GTSNPN and CDR2 SVGIG (reference sequence). V dropped 2 bases and J dropped 6 bases, with 16 bases sitting between them. The CDR3, as DNA: TGTGCCTGGAGTCTAGAGGGACCTCCCCATGGCTACACCTTC. This encodes CAWSLEGPPHGYTF.

This clonotype was counted only a few times. The V and J genes are TRBV12-5 and TRBJ1-5; D call uncertain. Trimming stripped 5 bases from V and 3 bases from J, with 20 bases between. The CDR3 has 17 residues. Germline CDR1 LGHNT, CDR2 FRNRAP. The CDR3 region is CASGLHLPRLPNQPQHF. The DNA of the CDR3 is TGTGCTAGTGGTCTACACCTGCCCCGTCTCCCCAATCAGCCCCAGCATTTT.

The chain combines TRBV15 with TRBJ1-2; no reliable D call. V was pared by 4 bases and J by 2 bases, with 8 bases between. The germline gives CDR1 LNHNV, CDR2 YYDKDF (reference sequence). This CDR3 region has 13 residues. CDR3 loop: CATSIRINYGYTF. In DNA form, the CDR3 reads TGTGCCACCAGCATCCGGATAAACTATGGCTACACCTTC.

The chain employs TRBV29-1 and TRBJ2-7, with a tentative D call TRBD2 (6 bases). CDR3 length: 11 amino acids. The germline gives CDR1 SQVTM, CDR2 ANQGSEA. V gave up 1 base and J gave up 7 bases, with 8 bases separating them. CDR3 in DNA: TGCAGCGTTGAAGTCGGGGGTGAGCAGTACTTC. Translated: CSVEVGGEQYF.